This entry lists 11 T cell receptor beta chains sequenced from one sample in a study of PD-1 blockade in mismatch repair-deficient tumors. Clones were sequenced by immunoSEQ multiplex PCR, and TCRdb holds only the in-frame ones, with some missing. This sample yields approximately 130,000 clones, of which around 86% are seen a single time; roughly 13% belongs to the top ten. The sample was peripheral blood, taken 44 weeks after starting pembrolizumab. All receptors derive from an adult with mismatch repair-deficient cancer.

As regards this clone: The junction does not match germline at one end; this may be a read error. The chain is built from TRBV6-5 and TRBJ2-7; 8 bases line up with TRBD1. CDR3 size: 13 residues. Germline-derived CDR1 and CDR2 are MNHEY and SVGAGI. CDR3 DNA: TGTGCCAGCAGTAACTCAGGGGGCCTCGAGCAGTACTTC. It codes for CASSNSGGLEQYF.

This clone has just a few counts. The chain links TRBV19 to TRBJ2-5; the D gene could be TRBD1 or TRBD2 (6 bases each). This CDR3 region has 13 residues. From germline, CDR1 is LNHDA and CDR2 SQIVND (reference sequence). V gave up 3 bases and J gave up 4 bases, with 9 bases separating them. CDR3 DNA sequence: TGTGCCAGTAGTATTCCGGGGGCAGAGACCCAGTACTTC. As protein: CASSIPGAETQYF.

V gene TRBV5-6 combines with J gene TRBJ1-5; D is perhaps TRBD1 (5 bases). Germline V gives CDR1 SGHDT, CDR2 YYEEEE. CDR3 length equals 15 residues. V gave up 1 base and J gave up 4 bases, with 12 bases separating them. CDR3 sequence: CASSLYGGTNQPQHF. In DNA, the CDR3 is TGTGCCAGCAGCTTGTATGGGGGAACTAATCAGCCCCAGCATTTT.

The chain uses TRBV25-1 and TRBJ2-1, with D perhaps TRBD2 (6 bases). The CDR3 consists of 15 residues. The V end was cut by 8 bases, the J end by 4 bases, with 18 bases between. Germline V gives CDR1 MGHDK, CDR2 SYGVNS. CDR3 amino acids: CASGPFSGDYNEQFF. DNA of the CDR3: TGTGCCAGCGGACCCTTTAGCGGAGATTACAATGAGCAGTTCTTC.

This clone was observed a handful of times. This rearrangement joins TRBV5-6 to TRBJ2-7; D gene ambiguous. The V gene lost 5 bases and the J gene lost 2 bases, with 11 bases spanning the gap. The length of the CDR3 is 13 residues. CDR1 is SGHDT, CDR2 YYEEEE, per germline. The CDR3 sequence is CASSPAGAYEQYF. DNA for the CDR3: TGTGCCAGCAGTCCCGCTGGTGCCTACGAGCAGTACTTC.

The chain carries TRBV5-6 and TRBJ2-7; D uncertain. Between the trimmed V and J ends, which lost 1 base and 4 bases, there was a span of 15 bases. Germline V CDR1 and CDR2: SGHDT, YYEEEE. The CDR3 totals 15 residues. The CDR3 loop is CASSLSPQALYEQYF. The CDR3 nucleotides are TGTGCCAGCAGCTTGAGTCCTCAAGCTTTATACGAGCAGTACTTC.

The chain carries TRBV19 and TRBJ1-5; D perhaps matches TRBD1 (5 bases). This CDR3 is built from 13 residues. V was trimmed by 8 bases and J by 7 bases, leaving 15 bases between them. Germline V CDR1 and CDR2: LNHDA, SQIVND (reference sequence). The CDR3 bases are TGTGCCAGTGCTCAGGGAATCCGCCAGCCCCAGCATTTT. Encoded protein: CASAQGIRQPQHF. The full variable domain, completed using reference TRBV19 and TRBJ1-5, is DGGITQSPKYLFRKEGQNVTLSCEQNLNHDAMYWYRQDPGQGLRLIYYSQIVNDFQKGDIAEGYSVSREKKESFPLTVTSAQKNPTAFYLCASAQGIRQPQHFGDGTRLSIL.

The CDR3 sequence is CASNPGQGPEQFF. The CDR3 bases are TGTGCCAGCAACCCCGGGCAGGGTCCTGAGCAGTTCTTC. V usage is TRBV7-9 and J usage is TRBJ2-1, with D tentatively TRBD1 (5 bases). Trimming shortened V by 7 bases and J by 9 bases, and 16 bases separated the two germline ends. The CDR3 extends over 13 amino acids. From germline, CDR1 is SEHNR and CDR2 FQNEAQ (reference sequence). Full variable domain (outside the CDR3, taken from reference TRBV7-9 and TRBJ2-1): DTGVSQNPRHKITKRGQNVTFRCDPISEHNRLYWYRQTLGQGPEFLTYFQNEAQLEKSRLLSDRFSAERPKGSFSTLEIQRTEQGDSAMYLCASNPGQGPEQFFGPGTRLTVL.

V usage is TRBV19 and J usage is TRBJ1-1; perhaps TRBD1 as D (6 bases). This CDR3 has 13 residues. Germline V gives CDR1 LNHDA, CDR2 SQIVND (reference sequence). Trimming shortened V by 7 bases and J by 4 bases, and 13 bases separated the two germline ends. The CDR3: CASTIGGGTEAFF. Written as DNA, the CDR3 is TGTGCCAGTACCATCGGAGGGGGCACTGAAGCTTTCTTT.

The chain has TRBV21-1 and TRBJ2-7; TRBD2, the table's D call, lacks a check against the DNA. TRBV21-1 is designated a pseudogene. The CDR3 is made up of 17 amino acids. The CDR3 DNA is TGTGCCAGCAGCAAAACGGTGGGGCGGGAGGTAGCCTACGAGCAGTACTTC. This sequence encodes CASSKTVGREVAYEQYF.

This clone is a singleton in its sample. The chain has TRBV6-5 and TRBJ2-1, with 10 bases aligning to TRBD2. Germline trimming cut 3 bases from V and 6 bases from J; bases unmatched to any gene: 5. The CDR3 is 15 residues long. Germline V gene sequence: CDR1 MNHEY, CDR2 SVGAGI. The CDR3 loop is CASSYVAGGFNEQFF. The CDR3 coding sequence is TGTGCCAGCAGTTATGTAGCGGGAGGATTCAATGAGCAGTTCTTC.